This entry describes one T cell receptor beta chain. No antigen is known for it. Sequencing was performed with immunoSEQ multiplex PCR; in TCRdb, only in-frame clones are kept and a portion is missing. Of approximately 50,000 clones in the sample, 60% to 85% were seen once. This CDR3 comprises 15 residues. These data originate in a study of early stage breast cancer tumors. Study at large: Of about 17 invasive breast tumors, about twelve were hormone receptor-positive, HER2-negative.

Findings and caveats of the study: Tumors had about 2.5-fold higher T cell density and higher clonality than adjacent normal breast tissue.

Sequencing was carried out using blood. The chain couples TRBV21-1 to TRBJ2-2; TRBD1 is taken as the D call from the table, unchecked against the DNA. TRBV21-1 has pseudogene status. This receptor was obtained from a person aged 30-39 years with breast cancer. CDR3 protein: CASSFRTGHTGELFF. DNA for the CDR3: TGTGCCAGCAGCTTCAGGACAGGGCACACCGGGGAGCTGTTTTTT.